Listed below are T cell receptor beta chains from one sample, sequenced in a study of OX40 agonist ivuxolimab in advanced cancers. The assay was immunoSEQ multiplex PCR, and TCRdb's table has in-frame clones only and misses some. The sample has tens of thousands of clones; 80% to 90% are singletons. The source material was CD4+ or CD8+ T cells sorted from blood, sampled in a trial of the OX40 agonist ivuxolimab. All receptors come from an adult with an advanced solid tumor such as melanoma, head and neck, liver or kidney cancer. CDR3s leave out the opening cysteine and the closing phenylalanine or tryptophan.

V	CDR3
TRBV6-5	ASSYSVLDTEAF
TRBV2	ASTLHSNQPQH
TRBV28	ASSPAGGSGTIVGELF
TRBV5-1	ASRSGTLGDGLF
TRBV28	ASDAPGQGTYEQY
TRBV27	ASSGGSGTSGRAWDNEQF
TRBV28	ASSFGGASGRDEQY
TRBV19	ASIVTGATEAF
TRBV7-6	ASSLGGHRREY
TRBV10-3	AISELGSTEAF
TRBV5-1	ASSPGLAGGSTDTQY
TRBV15	ATSRVRPESNQPQH
TRBV5-4	ASSPQGLARGGGGELF
TRBV10-3	AISASGGLGNQPQH
TRBV7-6	ASSLGPSSYNEQF
TRBV28	ASSLSPGSSGANVLT
TRBV30	AWSRTGTAQY
TRBV19	ASSKEGMQPQH
TRBV5-6	ASSLLGYSNQPQH
TRBV11-2	ASSLGMPSYEQY
TRBV19	ASTPPGGITGNTIY
TRBV2	ASSVRDRGADTQY
TRBV5-1	ASSFTGAPNTEAF
TRBV9	ASSVDAGGQNEQF
TRBV9	ASSDGVGPTEAF
TRBV5-4	ASSLAGSGETQY
TRBV12-5	ASGPLGGETQY